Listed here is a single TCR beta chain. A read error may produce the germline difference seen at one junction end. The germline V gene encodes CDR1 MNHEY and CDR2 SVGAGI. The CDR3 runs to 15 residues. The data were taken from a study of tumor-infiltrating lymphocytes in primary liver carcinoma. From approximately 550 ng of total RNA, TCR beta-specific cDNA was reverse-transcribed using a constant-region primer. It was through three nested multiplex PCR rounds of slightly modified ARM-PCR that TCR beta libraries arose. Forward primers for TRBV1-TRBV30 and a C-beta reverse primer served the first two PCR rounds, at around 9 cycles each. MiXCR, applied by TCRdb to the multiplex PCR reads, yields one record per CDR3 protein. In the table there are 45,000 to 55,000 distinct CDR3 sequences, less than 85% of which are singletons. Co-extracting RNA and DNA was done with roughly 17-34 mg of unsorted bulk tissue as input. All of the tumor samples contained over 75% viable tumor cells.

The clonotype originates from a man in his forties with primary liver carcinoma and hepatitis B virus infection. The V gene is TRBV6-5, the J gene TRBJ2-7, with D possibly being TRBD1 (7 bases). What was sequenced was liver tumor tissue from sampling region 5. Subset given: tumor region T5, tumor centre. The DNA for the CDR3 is TGTGCCAGCAGTTACTGGCGGGACAGTAACTACGAGCGGTACTTC. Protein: CASSYWRDSNYERYF.